Each of the 29 T cell receptor beta chains below was sequenced from the same sample in a study of blood T cells in healthy people across ages. It was with a sample-barcoded 5' primer and a J-beta primer mix that a second PCR of roughly 7 to 11 cycles was run. TCRdb re-analysed the 5' RACE reads in MiXCR, keeping a single row per CDR3 protein. The sample has roughly 1,800,000 distinct CDR3 sequences, around half seen once. The sequenced material came from blood. All receptors derive from a woman aged 40 to 55 in good health.

The chain couples TRBV12-3 or TRBV12-4 to TRBJ2-1, with 9 bases matching TRBD2. V trimming: 3 bases; J trimming: 9 bases; junction bases outside the gene matches: 9. The CDR3 spans 15 residues. CDR3 bases: TGTGCCAGCAGTTTTCGGGGCGGGGGGGCCCTTGAGCAGTTCTTC. Translation gives CASSFRGGGALEQFF.

This chain uses TRBV27 with TRBJ1-2; 7 bases agree with TRBD1. There are 13 residues in the CDR3. CDR1 and CDR2 from the germline V gene are MNHEY and SMNVEV (reference sequence). The V gene end was trimmed by 4 bases and the J gene end by 9 bases; junction bases not matched to a gene: 8. For the CDR3, the DNA is TGTGCCAGCAGTTCAGACAGGGTTGGTCGCTACACCTTC. It translates to CASSSDRVGRYTF.

This clonotype was recorded a few times. This chain uses TRBV7-2 with TRBJ2-5; 10 bases agree with TRBD2. V dropped 2 bases and J dropped 1; count of bases not matched to a gene: 7. This CDR3 region has 17 residues. Germline V gene data show CDR1 as SGHTA and CDR2 as FQGNSA. CDR3 residues: CASSLPASGGIQETQYF. The CDR3 DNA reads TGTGCCAGCAGCTTACCGGCTAGCGGGGGTATCCAAGAGACCCAGTACTTC. Full variable domain (outside the CDR3, taken from reference TRBV7-2 and TRBJ2-5): GAGVSQSPSNKVTEKGKDVELRCDPISGHTALYWYRQSLGQGLEFLIYFQGNSAPDKSGLPSDRFSAERTGGSVSTLTIQRTQQEDSAVYLCASSLPASGGIQETQYFGPGTRLLVL.

The V and J genes are TRBV4-3 and TRBJ1-2; D is possibly TRBD1 (5 bases). Germline V CDR1 and CDR2: LGHNA, YSLEER. The CDR3 spans 16 residues. V lost 0 bases and J lost 5, with 16 bases in between. CDR3 residues: CASSQDPDRVFYGYTF. DNA for the CDR3: TGCGCCAGCAGCCAAGACCCCGACAGAGTCTTTTATGGCTACACCTTC.

V is TRBV6-2 or TRBV6-3 and J is TRBJ2-3, with D possibly being TRBD1 or TRBD2 (5 bases each). The CDR3 has 15 amino acids. The germline V and J ends were trimmed by 7 bases and 8 bases, with 22 bases remaining between them. CDR1 is MNHEY, CDR2 SVGEGT, per germline. The CDR3 sequence is CASKGRDGVAGTQYF. CDR3 sequence (DNA): TGTGCCAGCAAGGGCCGGGACGGAGTCGCCGGTACGCAGTATTTT.

This sequence joins TRBV10-3 and TRBJ2-7; either TRBD1 or TRBD2 may fit D (5 bases each). Trimming shortened V by 8 bases and J by 1 base, and 12 bases separated the two germline ends. From germline, CDR1 is ENHRY and CDR2 SYGVKD. This CDR3 is built from 13 residues. This chain's CDR3 is CAIGGRGSYEQYF. CDR3 DNA sequence: TGTGCCATCGGGGGTCGGGGTTCCTACGAGCAGTACTTC.

The chain links TRBV7-2 to TRBJ2-7, with D possibly called TRBD1 or TRBD2 (7 bases each). The V gene's germline CDR1 is SGHTA and CDR2 FQGNSA. The CDR3 extends over 17 amino acids. The V gene lost 0 bases and the J gene lost 4 bases, with 19 bases spanning the gap. CDR3 sequence: CASSLAPARQGLYEQYF. The CDR3 nucleotides read TGTGCCAGCAGCTTAGCTCCAGCCCGACAGGGACTATACGAGCAGTACTTC.

This clonotype was observed a handful of times. CDR3 sequence (DNA): TGTGCCAGCAGTTACTCGATCTCAGGGTCCGGGGGGGATGGCTACACCTTC. This codes for CASSYSISGSGGDGYTF. The rearrangement uses TRBV6-6 and TRBJ1-2; TRBD1 is a possible D gene (5 bases). The V end lost 0 bases, the J end lost 6 bases, and 20 bases lay between the germline ends. Germline CDR1 and CDR2: MNHNY and SVGAGI (reference sequence). The CDR3 is 17 residues long.

The chain is built from TRBV4-3 and TRBJ2-3, with D possibly called TRBD1 or TRBD2 (5 bases each). Germline V gives CDR1 LGHNA, CDR2 YSLEER. The CDR3 is 15 residues long. Trimming shortened V by 2 bases and J by 5 bases, and 14 bases separated the two germline ends. The CDR3: CASSQPTAGGDTQYF. In DNA, the CDR3 is TGCGCCAGCAGCCAACCTACCGCTGGGGGAGATACGCAGTATTTT.

The chain links TRBV20-1 to TRBJ2-1, with D perhaps matching TRBD2 (5 bases). Trimming removed 1 base at V and 3 bases at J, with 22 bases between. Germline V gives CDR1 DFQATT, CDR2 SNEGSKA (reference sequence). This CDR3 has 18 residues. The DNA for the CDR3 is TGCAGTGCTAGAGCCCTTCTGATGGCGAGGGCCTTCTACAATGAGCAGTTCTTC. Protein: CSARALLMARAFYNEQFF.

The V call is TRBV20-1, the J call TRBJ2-4, with 15 bases aligning to TRBD2. Per germline, CDR1 DFQATT and CDR2 SNEGSKA (reference sequence). Losses at the gene ends were 5 bases for V and 9 bases for J; bases not matched to a gene: 11. This CDR3 spans 16 amino acids. The CDR3 nucleotides are TGCAGTGCTCTTGCCGGGACTAGCGGGGGGCGGGGCATTCAGTACTTC. It specifies CSALAGTSGGRGIQYF.

The rearrangement uses TRBV13 and TRBJ2-1; maybe TRBD1 (6 bases). The CDR3 spans 12 residues. Germline V gene data show CDR1 as PRHDT and CDR2 as FYEKMQ (reference sequence). V lost 2 bases and J 10 bases, leaving 9 bases between the germline ends. For the CDR3, the DNA is TGTGCCAGCAGCTTAAGACAGGCGGAGCAGTTCTTC. Its protein product is CASSLRQAEQFF.

Only a few counts were recorded for this clonotype. The gene calls are TRBV25-1 and TRBJ2-7, with D unclear. This CDR3 spans 13 amino acids. The germline gives CDR1 MGHDK, CDR2 SYGVNS. V was cut by 2 bases and J by 0 bases, with 5 bases left in between. The CDR3 loop is CASSEGVSYEQYF. The DNA of the CDR3 is TGTGCCAGCAGTGAAGGGGTCTCCTACGAGCAGTACTTC.

The chain links TRBV20-1 to TRBJ1-2, with a weak D call TRBD1 (5 bases). The germline V and J ends were trimmed by 6 bases and 1 base, with 9 bases remaining between them. Germline V lookup: CDR1 DFQATT, CDR2 SNEGSKA (reference sequence). The CDR3 extends over 12 amino acids. The CDR3, as DNA: TGCAGTGCCCCGACAGTTAACTATGGCTACACCTTC. This codes for CSAPTVNYGYTF.

This rearrangement joins TRBV7-8 to TRBJ2-1, with D possibly being TRBD1 (7 bases). CDR1 is SGHVS, CDR2 FQNEAQ, per germline. The ends were cut back, 6 bases at V and 4 bases at J, with 19 bases in the middle. The CDR3 sequence is 16 residues long. CDR3 nucleotide sequence: TGTGCCAGCAGTCTCGTCATGCAGGGGGGTTACAATGAGCAGTTCTTC. Translating it yields CASSLVMQGGYNEQFF.

This rearrangement joins TRBV12-3 or TRBV12-4 to TRBJ1-2; D is unresolved. The germline V and J ends were trimmed by 3 bases and 3 bases, with 5 bases remaining between them. The CDR3 contains 12 residues. CDR3 DNA sequence: TGTGCCAGCAGTTTGAAGGACTATGGCTACACCTTC. Its translation is CASSLKDYGYTF.

This chain uses TRBV6-5 with TRBJ1-1, with D uncertain. CDR3 size: 14 residues. CDR1 and CDR2 from the germline V gene are MNHEY and SVGAGI. Deletions cut 6 bases from V and 2 bases from J, with 13 bases between. DNA for the CDR3: TGTGCCAGCAGAGGTACGGTCCAAAACACTGAAGCTTTCTTT. It codes for CASRGTVQNTEAFF.

The chain employs TRBV11-1 and TRBJ2-3, with D perhaps TRBD1 (5 bases). CDR1 SGHAT and CDR2 FQDESV come from the germline V gene (reference sequence). V lost 5 bases to trimming and J lost 0 bases, with 15 bases between them. The CDR3 has 16 residues. This CDR3 reads CASSRRRGLSTDTQYF. CDR3 bases: TGTGCCAGCAGCCGACGTAGGGGTCTCAGCACAGATACGCAGTATTTT.

This clonotype has only a few counts. The rearrangement uses TRBV6-1 and TRBJ2-3; D possibly corresponds to TRBD2 (6 bases). CDR3 length equals 17 residues. Germline V CDR1 and CDR2: MNHNS, SASEGT. Trimming left V 7 bases short and J 0 bases short, with 20 bases between. The CDR3, as DNA: TGTGCCAGCAAGCCCACCTCGGCGGGGATTAGCACAGATACGCAGTATTTT. This sequence encodes CASKPTSAGISTDTQYF.

J is TRBJ1-1 and V is TRBV20-1; D is possibly TRBD1 (6 bases). CDR3 length: 15 amino acids. V was trimmed by 3 bases and J by 0 bases, leaving 14 bases between them. The V gene's germline CDR1 is DFQATT and CDR2 SNEGSKA (reference sequence). The CDR3 region is CSARGGDTMNTEAFF. DNA of the CDR3: TGCAGTGCTAGGGGGGGGGACACCATGAACACTGAAGCTTTCTTT.

This rearrangement joins TRBV6-2 or TRBV6-3 to TRBJ2-1, with D perhaps TRBD2 (5 bases). Trimming removed 0 bases from V and 8 bases from J, with 17 bases in between. Looked up from germline, CDR1 is MNHEY and CDR2 is SVGEGT. The CDR3 sequence is 16 residues long. CDR3 sequence: CASSYSIREGGDEQFF. The CDR3 DNA is TGTGCCAGCAGTTACTCGATTAGGGAAGGAGGCGATGAGCAGTTCTTC.

The chain combines TRBV4-1 with TRBJ2-7; a possible D gene is TRBD1 (6 bases). CDR1 and CDR2 (germline): MGHRA, YSYEKL. V was clipped by 3 bases and J by 2 bases, with 14 bases between them. The CDR3 is 15 amino acids. Written as DNA, the CDR3 is TGCGCCAGCAGCCATCCCACAGGGACGGCCTACGAGCAGTACTTC. Protein product: CASSHPTGTAYEQYF.

This clonotype has a count of ten or more. This chain joins TRBV27 and TRBJ2-3; no firm D call. V was shortened by 3 bases and J by 1 base, with 17 bases between the two germline ends. This CDR3 has 17 residues. Germline assignment: CDR1 MNHEY and CDR2 SMNVEV (reference sequence). The chain's CDR3 is CASSFRVRAVGTDTQYF. As DNA, the CDR3 is TGTGCCAGCAGTTTTCGGGTTAGGGCGGTAGGCACAGATACGCAGTATTTT.

The J gene is TRBJ1-2, the V gene TRBV18, with unresolved D. The CDR3 is made up of 13 amino acids. Per germline, CDR1 KGHSH and CDR2 LQKENI. Trimming took off 0 bases at V and 8 bases at J, with 10 bases between the two ends. CDR3 sequence: CASSPPAQRGYTF. As DNA, the CDR3 is TGTGCCAGCTCACCACCAGCCCAGAGGGGCTACACCTTC.

The chain links TRBV29-1 to TRBJ2-1, with D tentatively TRBD1 or TRBD2 (5 bases each). The CDR3 loop spans 16 amino acids. V was shortened by 1 base and J by 0 bases, with 13 bases between the two germline ends. Germline loops: CDR1 SQVTM, CDR2 ANQGSEA. This CDR3 reads CSVEGGSVLSYNEQFF. The CDR3 DNA reads as TGCAGCGTTGAAGGGGGGTCTGTCCTCTCCTACAATGAGCAGTTCTTC.

Here the CDR3 reads CASSQDRPGIYGYTF. CDR3 coding DNA: TGCGCCAGCAGCCAAGATAGACCAGGGATCTATGGCTACACCTTC. This chain links TRBV4-1 with TRBJ1-2; D is possibly TRBD1 (5 bases). The CDR3 loop spans 15 amino acids. Trimming pared 0 bases from V and 4 bases from J, leaving 12 bases between. Germline CDR1 reads MGHRA; CDR2 reads YSYEKL.

In nucleotides, the CDR3 is TGCAGTGCTAGAATAGCGGGCCACAATGAGCAGTTCTTC. Amino acids: CSARIAGHNEQFF. This chain links TRBV20-1 with TRBJ2-1; TRBD2 aligns across 7 bases. The CDR3 covers 13 residues. The junction had 3 bases not matched to a gene; V was cut back by 2 bases and J by 5 bases. Germline CDR1 reads DFQATT; CDR2 reads SNEGSKA (reference sequence).

This clonotype showed up just a few times. This chain links TRBV5-1 with TRBJ2-5, with D perhaps TRBD1 or TRBD2 (5 bases each). The CDR3 totals 15 residues. Deletions cut 0 bases from V and 5 bases from J, with 14 bases between. The germline gives CDR1 SGHRS, CDR2 YFSETQ. CDR3 nucleotides: TGCGCCAGCAGCTTGGAGGGCAGGGAGTTGGAGACCCAGTACTTC. Its translation: CASSLEGRELETQYF.

The rearrangement uses TRBV27 and TRBJ1-1; D call uncertain. The CDR3 is made up of 14 amino acids. The germline CDR1 and CDR2 sequences are MNHEY and SMNVEV (reference sequence). Trimming pared 5 bases from V and 1 base from J, leaving 11 bases between. The CDR3 DNA sequence: TGTGCCAGCAGTCCCCGTAAGGGGAACACTGAAGCTTTCTTT. This encodes CASSPRKGNTEAFF.